This note documents a single TCR beta chain sequence. The entry originates in a study of blood T cell repertoires in COVID-19. Germline loops: CDR1 SGHRS, CDR2 YFSETQ. The CDR3 runs 14 residues. V lost 5 bases and J lost 6; bases outside the gene matches: 10. Enrolled during active infection, Seattle patients were then followed longitudinally. TCRdb's table, derived via immunoSEQ multiplex PCR, lists solely in-frame clones and lacks some. This sample yields about 250,000 clones, of which approximately 90% are seen a single time; about 6.7% belongs to the top ten. Sequences were obtained from peripheral blood. This clonotype was sampled from a woman in her thirties with COVID-19, enrolled during active disease. The chain has TRBV5-1 and TRBJ1-1, with 7 bases fitting TRBD1. The CDR3 coding sequence is TGCGCCAGCAGTTTAGATACAGGGGAAGCTGAAGCTTTCTTT. Amino acids: CASSLDTGEAEAFF.